Presented here are 11 T cell receptor beta chains from one specimen sequenced in a study of Ad26.COV2.S vaccination and SARS-CoV-2 variants. Treatment defined: some 19 received Ad26.COV2.S at low or high dose, single or two shots; about 5 received placebo; per-sample allocation not given. Day 63 after the first vaccine or placebo injection was the time point for sampling. TCRdb's copy holds only in-frame clones and misses some; the assay was immunoSEQ multiplex PCR. The data show roughly 240,000 clones, 88% seen once. The sequencing used peripheral blood, collected in a trial of Ad26.COV2.S vaccine versus placebo. These TCRs come from a person aged 18-60 years who received the Ad26.COV2.S COVID-19 vaccine or a placebo.

V is TRBV5-1 and J is TRBJ2-5, with D perhaps assigned TRBD1 or TRBD2 (5 bases each). Trimming took off 4 bases at V and 4 bases at J, with 14 bases between the two ends. The CDR3 extends over 14 amino acids. Germline CDR1 and CDR2: SGHRS and YFSETQ. The CDR3 spells CASSPRAGGETQYF. The CDR3 DNA sequence: TGCGCCAGCAGCCCGAGGGCTGGGGGAGAGACCCAGTACTTC.

The chain couples TRBV4-1 to TRBJ2-3, with 9 bases fitting TRBD2. The J segment lost 0 bases and the V segment lost 1 base, leaving 5 bases of the junction unmatched. Germline-derived CDR1 and CDR2 are MGHRA and YSYEKL. This CDR3 is built from 17 residues. The CDR3: CASSQALAGLSTDTQYF. The CDR3 DNA reads as TGCGCCAGCAGCCAAGCCCTAGCGGGACTTAGCACAGATACGCAGTATTTT.

This chain uses TRBV5-1 with TRBJ2-1, with 9 bases matching TRBD1. V lost 4 bases to trimming and J lost 5 bases; unmatched junction nucleotides: 19. The CDR3 is 19 amino acids. Looked up from germline, CDR1 is SGHRS and CDR2 is YFSETQ. CDR3 sequence reads: CASSVSGQGFGEADNEQFF. The DNA for the CDR3 is TGCGCCAGCAGCGTATCGGGACAGGGTTTTGGGGAGGCGGACAATGAGCAGTTCTTC.

CDR3 nucleotides: TGTGCCAGCAGCTTGGCGGGGCCACTAGCGGGAGTCGGTTACGATACGCAGTATTTT. Translation gives CASSLAGPLAGVGYDTQYF. The genes are TRBV5-4 and TRBJ2-3; 11 bases are shared with TRBD2. Germline loops: CDR1 SGHNT, CDR2 YYREEE (reference sequence). This CDR3 has 19 amino acids. V lost 0 bases and J lost 6; bases outside the gene matches: 15.

The chain links TRBV28 to TRBJ2-2; TRBD1 matches 8 bases. The CDR3 runs to 16 residues. Germline V lookup: CDR1 MDHEN, CDR2 SYDVKM. The ends lost 3 bases at V and 1 base at J; junction bases unmatched: 4. CDR3 residues: CASSFPGTGNTGELFF. CDR3 bases: TGTGCCAGCAGTTTCCCCGGGACAGGGAACACCGGGGAGCTGTTTTTT.

This sequence joins TRBV18 and TRBJ2-3; possibly TRBD2 for D (7 bases). The V end lost 8 bases, the J end lost 4 bases, and 19 bases lay between the germline ends. Germline V lookup: CDR1 KGHSH, CDR2 LQKENI. This CDR3 region has 15 residues. CDR3 amino acids: CASRGGRNPSDTQYF. The CDR3 nucleotides are TGTGCCAGCCGCGGGGGCCGGAATCCTTCAGATACGCAGTATTTT.

This rearrangement joins TRBV28 to TRBJ1-2, with TRBD1 identical over 10 bases. The germline CDR1 and CDR2 sequences are MDHEN and SYDVKM. The CDR3 has 14 residues. The V and J ends lost 3 bases and 6 bases, in that order; junction bases with no gene match: 4. CDR3 protein: CASSFQDRGNGYTF. The CDR3 DNA reads as TGTGCCAGCAGTTTTCAGGACAGGGGGAATGGCTACACCTTC.

The chain carries TRBV4-3 and TRBJ2-2, with D possibly matching TRBD2 (6 bases). This CDR3 contains 15 residues. The ends were cut back, 4 bases at V and 6 bases at J, with 15 bases in the middle. Germline CDR1 is LGHNA and CDR2 is YSLEER. The CDR3 loop reads CASSLLGGNAGELFF. The CDR3 DNA reads TGCGCCAGCAGCCTACTTGGCGGGAATGCCGGGGAGCTGTTTTTT.

This rearrangement joins TRBV5-1 to TRBJ2-3, with D perhaps matching TRBD1 or TRBD2 (5 bases each). CDR1 and CDR2 (germline): SGHRS, YFSETQ. Trimming shortened V by 2 bases and J by 0 bases, and 7 bases separated the two germline ends. The CDR3 consists of 14 residues. The CDR3 region is CASSLGTSTDTQYF. In nucleotides, the CDR3 is TGCGCCAGCAGCTTAGGGACCAGCACAGATACGCAGTATTTT.

The V and J genes are TRBV5-1 and TRBJ1-1; D is perhaps TRBD1 (6 bases). With 0 bases removed from V and 5 bases from J, the gap between germline ends came to 14 bases. Germline V gene lookup returns CDR1 SGHRS and CDR2 YFSETQ. This CDR3 spans 15 amino acids. CDR3 residues: CASSLVQGWSTEAFF. Written as DNA, the CDR3 is TGCGCCAGCAGCTTGGTACAGGGCTGGTCGACTGAAGCTTTCTTT.

The chain recombines TRBV27 with TRBJ1-2, with 8 bases aligning to TRBD1. V lost 5 bases to trimming and J lost 14 bases; unmatched junction nucleotides: 10. The CDR3 runs 12 residues. CDR1 is MNHEY and CDR2 is SMNVEV in the germline V gene (reference sequence). CDR3 residues: CASSPATGGYTF. DNA of the CDR3: TGTGCCAGCAGTCCCGCCACAGGGGGATATACCTTC.